This T cell receptor beta chain was identified in a study of OX40 agonist ivuxolimab in advanced cancers. As for the study more broadly: Ivuxolimab was an agonistic, fully human IgG2 monoclonal antibody directed against OX40 (CD134), a costimulatory receptor. Intravenous ivuxolimab was administered to patients every 2 weeks at six dose levels: 0.01, 0.1, 0.3, 1.5, 3 and 10 mg/kg. Among the approximately 54 dose-escalation patients, about 20 had hepatocellular carcinoma, roughly 15 melanoma, 9 renal cell carcinoma and 9 head and neck cancer. The dose-escalation cohort was roughly 87% male with a mean age of roughly 60 years, ranging from 23 to 79. Patients were allowed to have had prior anti-PD-1, anti-PD-L1 or anti-CTLA-4 therapy, and 40% to 45% of the dose-escalation patients had previously received checkpoint inhibitors. Three dose-escalation patients achieved partial responses, one with hepatocellular carcinoma and two with cutaneous melanoma. Peripheral TCRbeta sequencing aimed to test whether ivuxolimab altered TCR sequence diversity and caused clonal T-cell expansion. The monotherapy dose-escalation portion (N ≈ 50 patients) of the phase I ivuxolimab trial is reported in the paper. The paper's findings and limits, for the study overall: In partial responders in the 0.1-3.0 mg/kg groups, normalized peripheral clonal expansion was found to be among the lowest, especially among CD8+ T cells. After ivuxolimab, CD8+ T cells had more expanded clones than CD4+ T cells on average. Low levels of normalized T-cell clonal expansion were also seen in some patients who did not respond. The antigen specificity of the clonally expanded peripheral T cells was not determined. At doses of 0.1 to 3.0 mg/kg, clonal expansion of both CD4+ and CD8+ T cells in blood was seen between baseline and week 6.

Comments on this clone: No antigen is known for it. Base qualities are not at hand, and no much larger clone is one base apart.

For sequencing of the TCRbeta CDR3 region, genomic DNA was extracted from the sorted cells. The immunoSEQ Assay was used for sequencing of TCRbeta CDR3 regions. The source is immuneACCESS, and TCRdb retained only in-frame sequences with V and J called. Part of the clones is not carried over; for the studies checked, unresolved V genes explain less than half of this, and the remainder is unexplained. This sample lists 12,000 to 15,000 clones; 60% to 85% were detected once. Of the sample, 16% falls within the top ten clones. The trial excluded patients who had a history of autoimmune disease or who were on systemic immunosuppression. Peripheral blood for TCR sequencing was collected from all dose cohorts at baseline, on cycle 4 day 1, and on cycle 7 day 1. Samples were obtained from an open-label, multicenter, first-in-human phase I dose-escalation trial of ivuxolimab. The trial enrolled adults with locally advanced or metastatic head and neck squamous cell, hepatocellular, melanoma or renal cell carcinoma. Before TCR sequencing, CD4+ T cells and CD8+ T cells from peripheral blood were sorted into separate populations.

The cysteine opens and the phenylalanine closes a CDR3 of 14 amino acids. The retained sequence is limited to the CDR3, 42 bases, with the frame set at the first base. Cut back by 6 bases and 3 bases, the V and J ends lie 12 bases apart. The germline V gene (reference sequence) yields MNHEY for CDR1 and SMNVEV for CDR2. This sequence was found in an adult with an advanced solid tumor such as melanoma, head and neck, liver or kidney cancer. This specimen was CD4+ or CD8+ T cells sorted from blood, taken in a trial of the OX40 agonist ivuxolimab. The receptor chain draws on TRBV27 and TRBJ2-1, and the D gene may be TRBD1, 6 bases matching. The nucleotides read TGTGCCAGCAGCAAGCAGGGGCACTACAATGAGCAGTTCTTC. This translates into CASSKQGHYNEQFF.